This T cell receptor (beta chain) was identified during a study of T cell responses to AZD1222 COVID-19 vaccine. Study overall: Second-dose intervals of approximately 4 or approximately 12 weeks were pooled. Notes on the study in general: Baseline seropositives among AZD1222 recipients totaled only six or seven. Targets within unmutated variant regions were reportedly found for nearly half of spike-specific TCRs. Only after the peak T cell response were repertoires sampled.

Clones were sequenced by immunoSEQ multiplex PCR, and TCRdb holds only the in-frame ones, with some missing. Of around 88,000 clones listed, approximately 91% are singletons. With regard to this clone: Its antigen remains unknown.

Germline CDR1 and CDR2: SGHAT and FQDESV (reference sequence). The CDR3 is 14 residues long. V was trimmed by 5 bases and J by 2 bases, leaving 12 bases between them. The chain recombines TRBV11-1 with TRBJ1-2, with D possibly matching TRBD1 (5 bases). The sequenced sample was peripheral blood, obtained on day 0 of AZD1222 vaccination. This clonotype was obtained from an adult in good health. The CDR3 loop reads CASSRTTENYGYTF. The CDR3 bases are TGTGCCAGCAGCCGTACGACAGAGAACTATGGCTACACCTTC.